This T cell receptor (beta chain) emerged from a study of T cells in Graves' hyperthyroidism and ophthalmopathy. Study-wide background: Pretreatment peripheral blood was obtained at initial diagnosis.

No progression to ophthalmopathy during 18 months of follow-up defined stable disease. Exclusion of patients followed from uncontrolled infection, other autoimmune disease, pregnancy or lactation. The source material, RNA transcripts, was used to amplify TCR beta CDR3 regions. Initially, a first-round RT-PCR of the TCR CDR3 employed the HTBI primer set. Each CDR3 protein gets one entry after TCRdb re-called the multiplex PCR reads with MiXCR. The sample includes about 560,000 distinct CDR3 sequences, roughly 17% of them seen just once. In the case of this clonotype: The antigen remains undetermined.

Study-wide points: Most thyroid clonotypes with frequency above 0.001 were detected in blood.

Trimming stripped 6 bases from V and 0 bases from J, with 24 bases between. The CDR3 runs to 19 residues. The chain employs TRBV12-3 or TRBV12-4 and TRBJ1-3; possibly TRBD1 for D (5 bases). The origin of this receptor is a woman between 18 and 29 years old with Graves' hyperthyroidism. Sequencing was performed on blood. The DNA of the CDR3 is TGTGCCAGCAGGTTATACGGGACGGCTGAATTAAGCTCTGGAAACACCATATATTTT. Protein: CASRLYGTAELSSGNTIYF.